The rows below give T cell receptor beta chains drawn from one sample of a study of shared clonotypes between healthy human individuals. The method was immunoSEQ multiplex PCR; TCRdb's version includes in-frame clones alone and lacks a portion of them. The table shows about 730,000 clones, with about two thirds occurring only once. The sequenced material came from memory CD4+ T cells sorted from blood. Receptors originate from a woman in her thirties in good health. Each CDR3 is given with its conserved first and last residue. The D gene is left open where the match is weak. Size tells how often a clone was seen (once, few, many) or the class of an expanded clone, and some rows leave it out.

j_call: TRBJ1-3
d_call: .
v_call: TRBV28
clone_size: once
cdr3_aa: CASSRTEPVSGNTIYF

j_call: TRBJ1-4
d_call: .
v_call: TRBV9
clone_size: few
cdr3_aa: CASSVSPGSREKLFF

j_call: TRBJ2-5
d_call: .
v_call: TRBV28
clone_size: .
cdr3_aa: CASSFMARAGQETQYF

j_call: TRBJ1-3
d_call: .
v_call: TRBV30
clone_size: .
cdr3_aa: CAWSSGFAGNTIYF

j_call: TRBJ2-1
d_call: .
v_call: TRBV7-8
clone_size: many
cdr3_aa: CASSYREVVNEQFF

j_call: TRBJ1-4
d_call: .
v_call: TRBV28
clone_size: .
cdr3_aa: CASSQTRKLFF

j_call: TRBJ2-7
d_call: .
v_call: TRBV6-6
clone_size: .
cdr3_aa: CASSTAWKGTYEQYF

j_call: TRBJ1-1
d_call: .
v_call: TRBV5-1
clone_size: .
cdr3_aa: CASSYRTGENTEAFF

j_call: TRBJ2-7
d_call: .
v_call: TRBV28
clone_size: many
cdr3_aa: CASRTGTEAYEQYF

j_call: TRBJ1-3
d_call: TRBD1
v_call: TRBV30
clone_size: .
cdr3_aa: CAWSRGLSGNTIYF

j_call: TRBJ1-1
d_call: .
v_call: TRBV6-1
clone_size: .
cdr3_aa: CASSVDGRQEAFF

j_call: TRBJ2-5
d_call: .
v_call: TRBV18
clone_size: .
cdr3_aa: CASSPNAQETQYF

j_call: TRBJ2-2
d_call: TRBD2
v_call: TRBV2
clone_size: .
cdr3_aa: CASSDLAGGTGELFF

j_call: TRBJ2-7
d_call: TRBD2
v_call: TRBV19
clone_size: .
cdr3_aa: CASSITGTSVYEQYF

j_call: TRBJ1-1
d_call: TRBD1
v_call: TRBV27
clone_size: .
cdr3_aa: CASRGHRGNTEAFF

j_call: TRBJ2-5
d_call: .
v_call: TRBV29-1
clone_size: .
cdr3_aa: CSVVGLAETQYF

j_call: TRBJ1-2
d_call: TRBD1
v_call: TRBV7-9
clone_size: few
cdr3_aa: CASRQGAKGYTF

j_call: TRBJ1-5
d_call: TRBD1
v_call: TRBV28
clone_size: .
cdr3_aa: CASRARMATGGYQPQHF

j_call: TRBJ2-2
d_call: TRBD2
v_call: TRBV6-5
clone_size: once
cdr3_aa: CASSSKAGVGTGELFF

j_call: TRBJ2-1
d_call: .
v_call: TRBV11-2
clone_size: few
cdr3_aa: CASSLGQYNEQFF

j_call: TRBJ1-5
d_call: .
v_call: TRBV15
clone_size: .
cdr3_aa: CATSREKRLNQPQHF

j_call: TRBJ2-1
d_call: .
v_call: TRBV2
clone_size: .
cdr3_aa: CASSRGAGGWIEQFF

j_call: TRBJ1-2
d_call: .
v_call: TRBV4-1
clone_size: once
cdr3_aa: CASSQPPGAEPIKGYTF

j_call: TRBJ1-2
d_call: .
v_call: TRBV6-6
clone_size: .
cdr3_aa: CASSHRNPYGYTF

j_call: TRBJ2-5
d_call: TRBD2
v_call: TRBV9
clone_size: .
cdr3_aa: CASSSGTSGKETQYF

j_call: TRBJ2-2
d_call: TRBD2
v_call: TRBV11-2
clone_size: .
cdr3_aa: CATEREVYTGELFF

j_call: TRBJ2-7
d_call: TRBD2
v_call: TRBV18
clone_size: .
cdr3_aa: CASSPQLAGGPAYEQYF

j_call: TRBJ2-3
d_call: .
v_call: TRBV18
clone_size: .
cdr3_aa: CASSPTDTQYF

j_call: TRBJ2-2
d_call: .
v_call: TRBV5-1
clone_size: .
cdr3_aa: CASSLGTDGTGELFF

j_call: TRBJ2-7
d_call: .
v_call: TRBV30
clone_size: many
cdr3_aa: CAWTDRWEQYF

j_call: TRBJ1-5
d_call: TRBD1
v_call: TRBV19
clone_size: few
cdr3_aa: CASSKRGQLSNQPQHF

j_call: TRBJ2-7
d_call: TRBD1
v_call: TRBV28
clone_size: once
cdr3_aa: CASRRTGGVSSYEQYF

j_call: TRBJ2-7
d_call: TRBD2
v_call: TRBV5-8
clone_size: .
cdr3_aa: CASSQDLAGVSEQYF

j_call: TRBJ2-7
d_call: .
v_call: TRBV18
clone_size: .
cdr3_aa: CASSPFDRDGREQYF

j_call: TRBJ2-1
d_call: TRBD2
v_call: TRBV28
clone_size: .
cdr3_aa: CASWGASGTSGSPNEQFF

j_call: TRBJ1-5
d_call: .
v_call: TRBV2
clone_size: .
cdr3_aa: CATRAGGVSNQPQHF

j_call: TRBJ2-5
d_call: .
v_call: TRBV5-1
clone_size: .
cdr3_aa: CASSLMTRGQETQYF

j_call: TRBJ1-4
d_call: TRBD1
v_call: TRBV5-1
clone_size: .
cdr3_aa: CASSGDRGRMKKLFF

j_call: TRBJ2-7
d_call: .
v_call: TRBV25-1
clone_size: few
cdr3_aa: CASSELRDRYEQYF

j_call: TRBJ1-3
d_call: .
v_call: TRBV5-1
clone_size: once
cdr3_aa: CASSFGTSGNTIYF

j_call: TRBJ1-1
d_call: .
v_call: TRBV5-4
clone_size: .
cdr3_aa: CASSLERFDRLNTEAFF

j_call: TRBJ1-4
d_call: .
v_call: TRBV18
clone_size: .
cdr3_aa: CASSPSNALGATYEKLFF

j_call: TRBJ2-5
d_call: .
v_call: TRBV19
clone_size: .
cdr3_aa: CASSPLGETQYF

j_call: TRBJ1-2
d_call: .
v_call: TRBV27
clone_size: .
cdr3_aa: CASSPRGSGGYTF

j_call: TRBJ2-4
d_call: TRBD2
v_call: TRBV5-1
clone_size: .
cdr3_aa: CASSLVTSGKNIQYF

j_call: TRBJ1-5
d_call: TRBD1
v_call: TRBV11-1
clone_size: .
cdr3_aa: CASSSWTGRTSNQPQHF

j_call: TRBJ2-4
d_call: .
v_call: TRBV4-1
clone_size: .
cdr3_aa: CASSQDPGSSKNIQYF

j_call: TRBJ2-5
d_call: TRBD1
v_call: TRBV5-8
clone_size: .
cdr3_aa: CASSLDRGMFWETQYF

j_call: TRBJ1-2
d_call: TRBD1
v_call: TRBV4-1
clone_size: .
cdr3_aa: CASSHNRGYGYTF

j_call: TRBJ2-4
d_call: TRBD1
v_call: TRBV28
clone_size: .
cdr3_aa: CASSPQTGSDF

j_call: TRBJ2-7
d_call: TRBD2
v_call: TRBV15
clone_size: .
cdr3_aa: CATSRDLGSGSHEQYF

j_call: TRBJ2-7
d_call: .
v_call: TRBV28
clone_size: once
cdr3_aa: CASSFSWVYEQYF

j_call: TRBJ1-5
d_call: TRBD1
v_call: TRBV27
clone_size: .
cdr3_aa: CASSTDKGAGQPQHF

j_call: TRBJ1-3
d_call: .
v_call: TRBV5-1
clone_size: .
cdr3_aa: CASSLGRVNSGNTIYF